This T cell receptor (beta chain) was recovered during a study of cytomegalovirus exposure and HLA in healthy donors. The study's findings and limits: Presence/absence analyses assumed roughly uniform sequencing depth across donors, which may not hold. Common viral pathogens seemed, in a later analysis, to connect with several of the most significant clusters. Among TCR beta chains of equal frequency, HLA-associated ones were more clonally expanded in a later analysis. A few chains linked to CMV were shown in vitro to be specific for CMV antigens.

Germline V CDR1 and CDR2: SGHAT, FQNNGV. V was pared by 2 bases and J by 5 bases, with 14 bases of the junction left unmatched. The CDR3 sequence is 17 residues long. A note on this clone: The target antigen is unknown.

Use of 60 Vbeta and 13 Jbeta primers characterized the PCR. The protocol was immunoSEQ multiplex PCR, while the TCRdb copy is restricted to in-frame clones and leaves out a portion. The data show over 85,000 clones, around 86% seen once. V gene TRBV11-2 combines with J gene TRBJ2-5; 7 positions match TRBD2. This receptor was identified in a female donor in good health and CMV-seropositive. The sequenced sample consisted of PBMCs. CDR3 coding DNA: TGTGCCAGCAGCTTAAGTGTTCCACGGCGGGAGAAGGAGACCCAGTACTTC. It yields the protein CASSLSVPRREKETQYF.